This T cell receptor beta chain is from a study of blood T cells in healthy people across ages. General study findings and limits: Calculation of diversity from one million T cells yielded estimates considered to be underestimates.

As for this clonotype: Its specificity is unknown.

V lost 2 bases and J lost 5; bases outside the gene matches: 5. This CDR3 is built from 15 residues. The germline CDR1 and CDR2 sequences are SGDLS and YYNGEE. For the second PCR, which ran for about 6 to 12 cycles, a sample-barcoded 5' primer and a J-beta primer mix were used. TCRdb re-called the 5' RACE reads through MiXCR, storing one row per CDR3 protein. Of fewer than 800,000 distinct CDR3 sequences in the sample, roughly 30% are singletons; the top ten hold 15% to 17%. This receptor was taken from an elderly woman in good health. V gene TRBV9 combines with J gene TRBJ2-7; 12 bases are a match to TRBD2. The material sequenced was blood. CDR3 residues: CASSVRLAGVHEQYF. CDR3 in DNA: TGTGCCAGCAGCGTCCGACTAGCGGGAGTCCACGAGCAGTACTTC. The variable domain in full, with the rest retrieved from reference TRBV9 and TRBJ2-7, is DSGVTQTPKHLITATGQRVTLRCSPRSGDLSVYWYQQSLDQGLQFLIQYYNGEERAKGNILERFSAQQFPDLHSELNLSSLELGDSALYFCASSVRLAGVHEQYFGPGTRLTVT.